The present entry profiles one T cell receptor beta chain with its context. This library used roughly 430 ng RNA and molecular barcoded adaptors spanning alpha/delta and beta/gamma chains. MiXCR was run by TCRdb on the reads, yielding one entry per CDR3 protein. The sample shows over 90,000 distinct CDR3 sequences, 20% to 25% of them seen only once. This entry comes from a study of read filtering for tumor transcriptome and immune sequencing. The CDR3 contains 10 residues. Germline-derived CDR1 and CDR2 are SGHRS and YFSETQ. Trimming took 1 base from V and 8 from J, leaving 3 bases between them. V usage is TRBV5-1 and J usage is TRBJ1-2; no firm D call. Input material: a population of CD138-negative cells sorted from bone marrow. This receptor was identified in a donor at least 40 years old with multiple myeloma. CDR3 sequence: CASSLNGYTF. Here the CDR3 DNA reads TGCGCCAGCAGCTTGAACGGCTACACCTTC.